This entry lists 22 T cell receptor beta chains sequenced from one sample in a study of T cell repertoires in cytomegalovirus infection. For these TCRs, the target antigens are not known. TCRdb re-called the reads through MiXCR, storing one row per CDR3 protein. The repertoire has about 830,000 distinct CDR3 sequences, less than 35% of them found once; the top ten carry roughly 12%. Sequenced here: cultured CD8+ T cells from PBMCs, sampled from culture after CMV antigen stimulation. Receptors were obtained from a human donor in good health (CMV status not recorded). Some clones in this sample may be carry-over from other donors' samples.

This clonotype was detected once. The chain couples TRBV30 to TRBJ2-7; possible D gene TRBD2, 6 bases. The CDR3 spans 18 residues. Germline V gene lookup returns CDR1 GTSNPN and CDR2 SVGIG (reference sequence). V was clipped by 3 bases and J by 2 bases, with 26 bases between them. The CDR3 DNA sequence: TGTGCCTGGAGGGGGGGTTTTGGGATGGGTTGGGGAACCTACGAGCAGTACGTC. Translation: CAWRGGFGMGWGTYEQYV.

The gene calls are TRBV11-3 and TRBJ2-3, with 9 bases matching TRBD1. J gave up 5 bases and V 1 base, and 10 bases lay outside the gene matches. This CDR3 contains 17 residues. Per germline, CDR1 SGHNT and CDR2 YENEEA. The CDR3 bases are TGTGCCAGCAGCTTAGGAGTTTACAGGGGGCCTGAAGATACGCAGTATTTT. Translation: CASSLGVYRGPEDTQYF.

This clonotype was detected once. The rearrangement links TRBV20-1 to TRBJ2-3; the D is unclear. The CDR3 is 16 residues long. Germline assignment: CDR1 DFQATT and CDR2 SNEGSKA (reference sequence). V was pared by 0 bases and J by 0 bases, with 13 bases between. In DNA, the CDR3 is TGCAGTGCTAGAGATCGCCGGGTACCTAGCACAGATACGCAGTATTTT. This gives the protein CSARDRRVPSTDTQYF.

A remark on this clonotype: An end of the junction does not agree with germline; a read error may underlie this. This chain joins TRBV19 and TRBJ1-2; no clear D. The CDR3 contains 14 residues. Germline V CDR1 and CDR2: LNHDA, SQIVND (reference sequence). The DNA of the CDR3 is TGTGCCGGTAGTGCCACGACTGAGATCTATGGCTACACCTTC. It encodes CAGSATTEIYGYTF.

The V call is TRBV7-2, the J call TRBJ2-1; 11 nucleotides line up with TRBD1. The CDR3 consists of 15 residues. Germline CDR1 SGHTA, CDR2 FQGNSA. Germline trimming cut 6 bases from V and 6 bases from J; bases unmatched to any gene: 7. The CDR3 is CASRFRDRGINEQFF. The CDR3 coding sequence is TGTGCCAGCAGATTCCGGGACAGGGGGATCAATGAGCAGTTCTTC. The whole variable domain, remainder taken from reference TRBV7-2 and TRBJ2-1, is GAGVSQSPSNKVTEKGKDVELRCDPISGHTALYWYRQSLGQGLEFLIYFQGNSAPDKSGLPSDRFSAERTGGSVSTLTIQRTQQEDSAVYLCASRFRDRGINEQFFGPGTRLTVL.

This chain links TRBV5-5 with TRBJ1-1; D remains ambiguous. The germline V and J ends were trimmed by 6 bases and 4 bases, with 7 bases remaining between them. The CDR3 spans 11 residues. Germline V CDR1 and CDR2: SGHKS, YYEKEE (reference sequence). The CDR3 coding sequence is TGTGCCAGCAACTTACGCACTGAAGCTTTCTTT. It specifies CASNLRTEAFF.

The chain recombines TRBV5-1 with TRBJ1-1; D is ambiguous. The germline V and J ends were trimmed by 2 bases and 1 base, with 9 bases remaining between them. CDR1 and CDR2 from the germline V gene are SGHRS and YFSETQ. The CDR3 spans 14 residues. CDR3 bases: TGCGCCAGCAGCTTCACGGATACGAACACTGAAGCTTTCTTT. As protein: CASSFTDTNTEAFF.

V gene TRBV15 combines with J gene TRBJ1-3, with D uncertain. The CDR3 totals 18 residues. Germline loops: CDR1 LNHNV, CDR2 YYDKDF (reference sequence). The ends were cut back, 4 bases at V and 0 bases at J, with 19 bases in the middle. The CDR3 DNA reads TGTGCCACCAGCAACAACTACGGATCCTACCTCTCTGGAAACACCATATATTTT. This codes for CATSNNYGSYLSGNTIYF.

The sample holds a few counts of this clonotype. The rearrangement joins TRBV6-6 to TRBJ2-3; D is ambiguous. Germline CDR1 and CDR2: MNHNY and SVGAGI (reference sequence). CDR3 length equals 16 residues. Trimming stripped 2 bases from V and 0 bases from J, with 12 bases between. CDR3 amino acids: CASSYTLYPSTDTQYF. The CDR3 DNA sequence: TGTGCCAGCAGTTACACCTTATACCCTAGCACAGATACGCAGTATTTT.

The chain is built from TRBV4-1 and TRBJ1-2; unclear D gene. CDR1 and CDR2 from the germline V gene are MGHRA and YSYEKL. The CDR3 has 11 amino acids. The V and J ends lost 0 bases and 8 bases respectively, with 4 bases between them. DNA for the CDR3: TGCGCCAGCAGCCAAGAGAGAGGCTACACCTTC. Protein sequence: CASSQERGYTF.

This chain connects TRBV4-2 to TRBJ1-6; 8 bases line up with TRBD1. V lost 3 bases and J lost 6; bases outside the gene matches: 7. This CDR3 contains 16 residues. CDR1 and CDR2 (germline): LGHNA, YNFKEQ. The CDR3 loop reads CASSQRTGKGNSPLHF. The CDR3, as DNA: TGTGCCAGCAGCCAGCGGACAGGGAAGGGTAATTCACCCCTCCACTTT.

The chain is built from TRBV29-1 and TRBJ2-7; 11 bases match TRBD2. This CDR3 has 15 amino acids. Germline-derived CDR1 and CDR2 are SQVTM and ANQGSEA. Unmatched junction bases numbered 9, after V lost 6 bases and J lost 2 bases. The CDR3 loop is CSVTSGTSGPYEQYF. The CDR3 DNA is TGCAGCGTCACCTCCGGGACTAGCGGTCCCTACGAGCAGTACTTC.

This clonotype was seen more than once but under ten times. CDR3 in amino acids: CASSPGGYNSPLHF. The CDR3 nucleotides read TGTGCTAGTAGCCCCGGGGGTTATAATTCACCCCTCCACTTT. V is TRBV12-5 and J is TRBJ1-6, with D possibly TRBD1 on 5 matching bases. The V gene's germline CDR1 is LGHNT and CDR2 FRNRAP. The CDR3 has 14 amino acids. V was pared by 8 bases and J by 4 bases, with 12 bases between.

The J gene is TRBJ1-5, the V gene TRBV7-9; 12 bases align to TRBD1. The length of the CDR3 is 14 residues. Germline values: CDR1 SEHNR, CDR2 FQNEAQ (reference sequence). V trimming: 6 bases; J trimming: 5 bases; junction bases outside the gene matches: 2. The CDR3, as DNA: TGTGCCAGCAGGGGACAGGGGGCGGATCAGCCCCAGCATTTT. It is translated as CASRGQGADQPQHF.

The chain links TRBV20-1 to TRBJ1-5; TRBD1 agrees at 9 bases. The CDR3 has 16 amino acids. With V trimmed by 4 bases and J by 1 base, 8 bases remained unmatched. The germline V gene encodes CDR1 DFQATT and CDR2 SNEGSKA (reference sequence). The CDR3 reads CSAIHPQGASNQPQHF. The DNA of the CDR3 is TGCAGTGCTATACATCCACAGGGGGCGAGCAATCAGCCCCAGCATTTT.

This clonotype was detected ten times or more. A read error may account for a junction end that differs from germline. The genes are TRBV12-3 or TRBV12-4 and TRBJ1-1; weak D call: TRBD1 (6 bases). The CDR3 totals 15 residues. The CDR3 DNA reads as TGTGCCAGCAGCTTAGCGCGGGGGCAGAACACTGAAGCTTTCTTT. This sequence encodes CASSLARGQNTEAFF.

This clonotype was seen more than once but under ten times. The J gene is TRBJ2-1, the V gene TRBV7-3; 8 positions match TRBD2. The CDR3 has 15 amino acids. Germline V gene lookup returns CDR1 SGHTA and CDR2 FQGTGA. The ends lost 5 bases at V and 7 bases at J; junction bases unmatched: 10. The chain's CDR3 is CASSPGGGARNEQFF. The DNA for the CDR3 is TGTGCCAGCAGCCCCGGGGGGGGCGCCCGAAATGAGCAGTTCTTC.

The chain combines TRBV13 with TRBJ2-2; 15 nucleotides align to TRBD2. Trimming removed 5 bases from V and 7 bases from J; junction bases left unmatched: 14. Germline V gene data show CDR1 as PRHDT and CDR2 as FYEKMQ (reference sequence). The CDR3 totals 19 residues. DNA of the CDR3: TGTGCCAGCAGCACTCGGACTAGCGGGGGGGGTTCTGCAGGCGGGGAGCTGTTTTTT. This gives the protein CASSTRTSGGGSAGGELFF.

The chain uses TRBV5-1 and TRBJ1-1, with no clear D. CDR3 length: 15 amino acids. V was shortened by 0 bases and J by 8 bases, with 17 bases between the two germline ends. Germline V CDR1 and CDR2: SGHRS, YFSETQ. The CDR3 reads CASSLAGSILPEAFF. The CDR3 DNA reads as TGCGCCAGCAGCTTGGCCGGATCGATTCTACCCGAAGCTTTCTTT.

This clonotype appeared many times. The gene calls are TRBV7-6 and TRBJ2-2; TRBD1 agrees at 7 bases. V shed 2 bases, J shed 4 bases, and the junction held 1 base outside the gene matches. Germline CDR1 and CDR2: SGHVS and FNYEAQ. This CDR3 comprises 14 residues. This chain's CDR3 is CASSLSGGTGELFF. CDR3 sequence (DNA): TGTGCCAGCAGCTTATCAGGGGGCACCGGGGAGCTGTTTTTT.

The CDR3 loop reads CASSSAGTGAYNEQFF. For the CDR3, the DNA is TGTGCCAGCAGCTCCGCGGGGACAGGGGCCTACAATGAGCAGTTCTTC. The V call is TRBV6-2 or TRBV6-3, the J call TRBJ2-1; 10 bases fit TRBD1. The CDR3 extends over 16 amino acids. Germline assignment: CDR1 MNHEY and CDR2 SVGEGT. Losses at the gene ends were 6 bases for V and 2 bases for J; bases not matched to a gene: 7.

The chain joins TRBV6-2 or TRBV6-3 to TRBJ2-1; 10 nucleotides line up with TRBD2. Germline V gene lookup returns CDR1 MNHEY and CDR2 SVGEGT. Losses at the gene ends were 7 bases for V and 5 bases for J; bases not matched to a gene: 8. The CDR3 is 15 residues long. The CDR3 reads CASNGASGGHNEQFF. CDR3 nucleotide sequence: TGTGCCAGCAATGGGGCTAGCGGGGGCCACAATGAGCAGTTCTTC.